This TCR beta chain was captured by sequencing in a study of identical twins. From germline, CDR1 is MNHEY and CDR2 SMNVEV (reference sequence). The CDR3 totals 17 residues. Losses at the gene ends were 2 bases for V and 1 base for J; bases not matched to a gene: 6. TCRdb recomputed calls from the 5' RACE reads with MiXCR, one row per CDR3 protein. Here the sample spans about 1.7 million distinct CDR3 sequences, more than 30% being singletons. This receptor was taken from a newborn girl in good health. This chain joins TRBV27 and TRBJ2-5; TRBD2 aligns across 11 bases. The sample comprised cord blood. The CDR3 DNA reads as TGTGCCAGCAGTTTACTCGGACTAGCGGGCTCCCAAGAGACCCAGTACTTC. Its protein product is CASSLLGLAGSQETQYF.